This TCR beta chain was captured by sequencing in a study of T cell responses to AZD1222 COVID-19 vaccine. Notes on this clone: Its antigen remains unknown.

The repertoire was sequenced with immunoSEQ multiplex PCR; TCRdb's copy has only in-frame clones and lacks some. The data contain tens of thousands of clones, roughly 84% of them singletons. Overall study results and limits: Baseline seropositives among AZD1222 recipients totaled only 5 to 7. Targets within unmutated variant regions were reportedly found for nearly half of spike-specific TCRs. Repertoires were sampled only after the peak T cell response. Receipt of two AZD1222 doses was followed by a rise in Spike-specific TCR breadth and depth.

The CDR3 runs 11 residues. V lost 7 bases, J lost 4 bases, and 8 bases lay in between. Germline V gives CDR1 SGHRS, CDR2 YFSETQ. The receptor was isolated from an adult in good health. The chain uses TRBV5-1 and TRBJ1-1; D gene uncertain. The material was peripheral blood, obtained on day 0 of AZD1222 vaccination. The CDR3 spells CASPLGTEAFF. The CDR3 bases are TGCGCCAGCCCCCTAGGCACTGAAGCTTTCTTT.